The rows below give T cell receptor beta chains drawn from one sample of a study of shared clonotypes between healthy human individuals. Libraries were prepared by immunoSEQ multiplex PCR; TCRdb keeps only in-frame clonotypes and omits some of them. The sample includes 2 million or so clones, approximately 95% of them seen just once. Sequencing used naive CD8+ T cells sorted from blood. These receptors came from a man between 18 and 29 years old in good health. Each CDR3 is given with its conserved first and last residue.

v_gene: TRBV7-9
len: 19
CDR3aa: CASSDGPAERYPSTDTQYF

v_gene: TRBV4-1
len: 14
CDR3aa: CASSQVALTYEQYF

v_gene: TRBV11-2
len: 16
CDR3aa: CASSLGAGGVGNTIYF

v_gene: TRBV9
len: 17
CDR3aa: CASSFLIPGPLHLEAFF

v_gene: TRBV4-1
len: 15
CDR3aa: CASSQARGGPYEQYF

v_gene: TRBV10-2
len: 16
CDR3aa: CASTASEQATGYGYTF

v_gene: TRBV4-3
len: 17
CDR3aa: CASSQDPAWAGANVLTF

v_gene: TRBV19
len: 12
CDR3aa: CASSGSGYEQYF

v_gene: TRBV4-1
len: 17
CDR3aa: CASSPPAGAVYTGELFF

v_gene: TRBV21-1
len: 13
CDR3aa: CASLRTGPNVLTF

v_gene: TRBV11-2
len: 17
CDR3aa: CASSLAGGGLAKNIQYF

v_gene: TRBV9
len: 15
CDR3aa: CASSVGQGASYEQYF

v_gene: TRBV4-1
len: 13
CDR3aa: CASSHIGGETQYF

v_gene: TRBV4-1
len: 15
CDR3aa: CASSRAGDPFYGYTF

v_gene: TRBV4-3
len: 16
CDR3aa: CASSQDREGAGNTIYF

v_gene: TRBV4-2
len: 15
CDR3aa: CASSHPEASNLEAFF

v_gene: TRBV29-1
len: 13
CDR3aa: CSVAGDGPYEQYF

v_gene: TRBV4-2
len: 14
CDR3aa: CASSQEAGAGGYTF

v_gene: TRBV14
len: 14
CDR3aa: CASSPDRGGPEQFF

v_gene: TRBV7-9
len: 14
CDR3aa: CASRSGTGAHEQYF

v_gene: TRBV4-1
len: 14
CDR3aa: CASSQEEVTYGYTF

v_gene: TRBV15
len: 16
CDR3aa: CATSRPLTVYFYGYTF

v_gene: TRBV30
len: 12
CDR3aa: CAWSPGNHEQYF

v_gene: TRBV11-2
len: 14
CDR3aa: CASSRDGLSEKLFF

v_gene: TRBV7-3
len: 14
CDR3aa: CASSFSPGAPEQYF

v_gene: TRBV4-1
len: 16
CDR3aa: CASSQGTVATNEKLFF

v_gene: TRBV19
len: 15
CDR3aa: CASRLAGNSYNEQFF

v_gene: TRBV4-1
len: 14
CDR3aa: CASSQDAGTGELFF

v_gene: TRBV2
len: 15
CDR3aa: CASRGKANSGNTIYF

v_gene: TRBV6-5
len: 14
CDR3aa: CASSSEWGTYEQYF

v_gene: TRBV4-1
len: 18
CDR3aa: CASSQATGGGGLEDTQYF

v_gene: TRBV4-3
len: 15
CDR3aa: CASSQSTSLYYGYTF

v_gene: TRBV2
len: 16
CDR3aa: CASSESSVHVEDEQFF

v_gene: TRBV29-1
len: 13
CDR3aa: CSVARAGNEKLFF

v_gene: TRBV28
len: 14
CDR3aa: CASSLARLNTEAFF

v_gene: TRBV5-1
len: 15
CDR3aa: CASSQAALRGYEQYF

v_gene: TRBV7-8
len: 15
CDR3aa: CASSPWDTYSYEQYF

v_gene: TRBV19
len: 14
CDR3aa: CASSVGQGADEQFF

v_gene: TRBV7-9
len: 12
CDR3aa: CASSLEVHEQYF

v_gene: TRBV18
len: 18
CDR3aa: CASSPSGTSGRQSYEQYF

v_gene: TRBV9
len: 14
CDR3aa: CASSVGQSGQPQHF

v_gene: TRBV7-2
len: 14
CDR3aa: CASSLHRDYNEQFF

v_gene: TRBV11-2
len: 17
CDR3aa: CASSLDRGQGVIGELFF

v_gene: TRBV30
len: 12
CDR3aa: CAVWGPTDTQYF

v_gene: TRBV4-1
len: 16
CDR3aa: CASSQGTGELGNTIYF

v_gene: TRBV7-8
len: 15
CDR3aa: CASSLRIDREGTQYF

v_gene: TRBV7-9
len: 12
CDR3aa: CASSFLGDEQYF

v_gene: TRBV9
len: 15
CDR3aa: CASSPGVATNEKLFF